This TCR beta chain was retrieved from a study of blood T cells in healthy people across ages. Alongside a J-beta primer mix, a sample-barcoded 5' primer served in a second PCR lasting about 7 to 11 cycles. Each cDNA molecule was tagged by a template-switch adaptor that had 12 random nucleotides. Via MiXCR, TCRdb re-called the 5' RACE reads, giving one row per CDR3 protein. Of 1.2 million to 1.5 million distinct CDR3 sequences in the sample, around 55% were seen once. Trimming removed 6 bases from V and 5 bases from J; junction bases left unmatched: 10. This CDR3 region has 16 residues. Germline values: CDR1 MNHEY, CDR2 SVGAGI. Caucasian individuals from Russia who were healthy and aged 6 to 90 acted as donors. Each sample gave at least 6 million isolated PBMCs.

The specimen sequenced was blood. This sequence originates from a man younger than 35 in good health. The chain employs TRBV6-5 and TRBJ2-3, with TRBD1 matching over 11 bases. CDR3 protein: CASRRGSGTGGDTQYF. The CDR3 DNA reads as TGTGCCAGCAGAAGAGGCTCCGGGACAGGGGGAGATACGCAGTATTTT.